This TCR beta chain derives from a study of cytomegalovirus exposure and HLA in healthy donors. Produced via immunoSEQ multiplex PCR; TCRdb's table is partial and in-frame only. The repertoire has under 150,000 clones, approximately 85% of them found once; the top ten carry 1.4%. Per the germline V gene, CDR1 is SQVTM and CDR2 is ANQGSEA. This CDR3 contains 11 residues. The junction had 0 bases not matched to a gene; V was cut back by 1 base and J by 6 bases. The validation cohort, a group of around 120 subjects, included the donors and was separate from the roughly 720-subject first cohort. The genes are TRBV29-1 and TRBJ2-7; 7 positions match TRBD2. The clonotype comes from a woman aged 25 to 39 in good health and CMV-seronegative. Sequenced material: PBMCs. The CDR3 reads CSVEAGGEQYF. In DNA form, the CDR3 reads TGCAGCGTTGAAGCGGGGGGCGAGCAGTACTTC.